This T cell receptor (beta chain) was sequenced during a study of cytomegalovirus exposure and HLA in healthy donors. Study-level points and caveats: After further analysis at a later stage, under 20,000 TCR beta sequences were associated with HLA alleles at 0.05 false discovery rate. Listed as cytomegalovirus-associated were roughly 180 TCR beta chains.

Germline values: CDR1 GTSNPN, CDR2 SVGIG (reference sequence). Trimming took off 0 bases at V and 2 bases at J, with 8 bases between the two ends. This CDR3 comprises 13 residues. Primers included in the PCR were 60 Vbeta and 13 Jbeta primers. Generated by immunoSEQ multiplex PCR, the TCRdb table keeps only in-frame clones and is missing some. Of some 270,000 clones listed, about 90% are singletons. Turning to this clone: Its antigen is still unknown.

The sample consisted of PBMCs. The sequence was obtained from a girl aged 2 to 9 in good health and CMV-seronegative. The rearrangement links TRBV30 to TRBJ2-7, with D unresolved. The CDR3, as DNA: TGTGCCTGGAGTGTATTAACAGCCTACGAGCAGTACTTC. Translated: CAWSVLTAYEQYF.